The 4 T cell receptor beta chains below were found in one sample sequenced in a study of vaccination and CD4 T cells after COVID-19. Sequence data for DNA of cultured CD4+ T cells were generated by the Oncomine TCR Beta short-read assay. MiXCR, applied by TCRdb to the PCR reads, yields one record per CDR3 protein. This table holds 4,000 to 5,500 distinct CDR3 sequences, over 35% found once. These receptors' antigens are unknown. Treatment reported: roughly nine-day PBMC culture with coronavirus spike peptide pools or control peptides (ViraFEST assay). Sample: CD4+ T cells from blood, cultured in vitro. The origin of the receptors is a human donor who had recovered from COVID-19.

This clonotype has just a few counts. The chain is built from TRBV27 and TRBJ1-1, with 11 bases that match TRBD1. The CDR3 spans 15 residues. Germline loops: CDR1 MNHEY, CDR2 SMNVEV (reference sequence). V lost 5 bases to trimming and J lost 3 bases; unmatched junction nucleotides: 5. In DNA form, the CDR3 reads TGTGCCAGCAGTCAGGACAGGGGGCAGGACACTGAAGCTTTCTTT. It encodes CASSQDRGQDTEAFF.

V usage is TRBV7-9 and J usage is TRBJ2-1, with a possible D match to TRBD2 (5 bases). Germline CDR1 and CDR2: SEHNR and FQNEAQ (reference sequence). Trimming removed 4 bases at V and 5 bases at J, with 12 bases between. The CDR3 runs 14 residues. The CDR3 coding sequence is TGTGCCAGCAGCTCCCTAGCAGCCGACAATGAGCAGTTCTTC. This codes for CASSSLAADNEQFF.

This clonotype was observed once. This chain uses TRBV10-3 with TRBJ1-5, with 9 bases identical to TRBD1. Germline CDR1 ENHRY, CDR2 SYGVKD. V lost 0 bases and J lost 3; bases outside the gene matches: 6. CDR3 length: 17 residues. CDR3 sequence (DNA): TGTGCCATCAGTGAGTCTAGGACAGGGGTCGACAATCAGCCCCAGCATTTT. Amino acids: CAISESRTGVDNQPQHF.

This clonotype was detected a few times. V usage is TRBV6-5 and J usage is TRBJ2-3; either TRBD1 or TRBD2 may fit D (5 bases each). The germline V and J ends were trimmed by 0 bases and 0 bases, with 10 bases remaining between them. Looked up from germline, CDR1 is MNHEY and CDR2 is SVGAGI. The CDR3 runs to 16 residues. The CDR3, as DNA: TGTGCCAGCAGTTACTCGAATCGGGACAGCACAGATACGCAGTATTTT. It is translated as CASSYSNRDSTDTQYF.